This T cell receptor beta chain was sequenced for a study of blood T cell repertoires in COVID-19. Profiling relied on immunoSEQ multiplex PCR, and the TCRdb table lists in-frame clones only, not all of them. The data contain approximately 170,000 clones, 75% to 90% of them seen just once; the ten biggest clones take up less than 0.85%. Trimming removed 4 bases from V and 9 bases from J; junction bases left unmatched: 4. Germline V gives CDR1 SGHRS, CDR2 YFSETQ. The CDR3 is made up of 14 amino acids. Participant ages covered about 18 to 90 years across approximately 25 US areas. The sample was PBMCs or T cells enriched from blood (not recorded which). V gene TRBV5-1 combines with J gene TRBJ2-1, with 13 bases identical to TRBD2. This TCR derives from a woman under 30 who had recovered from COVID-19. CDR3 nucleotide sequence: TGCGCCAGCAGCGGACTAGCGGGAGCCACTGAGCAGTTCTTC. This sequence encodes CASSGLAGATEQFF.